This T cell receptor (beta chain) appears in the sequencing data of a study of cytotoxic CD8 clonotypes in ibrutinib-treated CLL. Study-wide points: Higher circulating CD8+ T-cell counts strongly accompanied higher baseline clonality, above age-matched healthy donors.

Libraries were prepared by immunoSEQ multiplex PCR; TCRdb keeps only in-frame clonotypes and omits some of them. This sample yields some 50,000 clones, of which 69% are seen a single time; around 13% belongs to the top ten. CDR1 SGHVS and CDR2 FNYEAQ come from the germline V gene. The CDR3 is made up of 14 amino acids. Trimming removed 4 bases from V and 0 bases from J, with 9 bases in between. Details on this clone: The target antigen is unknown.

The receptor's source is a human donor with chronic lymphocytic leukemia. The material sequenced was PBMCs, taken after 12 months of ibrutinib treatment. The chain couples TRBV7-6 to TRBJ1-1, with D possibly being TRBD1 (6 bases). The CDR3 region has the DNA TGTGCCAGCAGCTCCAGGGACATGAACACTGAAGCTTTCTTT. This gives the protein CASSSRDMNTEAFF.